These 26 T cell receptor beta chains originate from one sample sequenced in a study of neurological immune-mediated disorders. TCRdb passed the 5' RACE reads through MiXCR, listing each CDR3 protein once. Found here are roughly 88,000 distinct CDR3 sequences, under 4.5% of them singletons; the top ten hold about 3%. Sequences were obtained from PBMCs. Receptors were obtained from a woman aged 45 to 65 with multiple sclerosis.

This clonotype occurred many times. CDR3 DNA sequence: TGTGCCAGCAGCTTACGACAGGACACAGATACGCAGTATTTT. Translated: CASSLRQDTDTQYF. The chain recombines TRBV7-6 with TRBJ2-3, with D maybe TRBD1 (6 bases). V lost 2 bases to trimming and J lost 2 bases, with 8 bases between them. CDR3 length equals 14 residues. Germline CDR1 and CDR2: SGHVS and FNYEAQ. Full variable domain (missing parts from reference TRBV7-6 and TRBJ2-3): GAGVSQSPRYKVTKRGQDVALRCDPISGHVSLYWYRQALGQGPEFLTYFNYEAQQDKSGLPNDRFSAERPEGSISTLTIQRTEQRDSAMYRCASSLRQDTDTQYFGPGTRLTVL.

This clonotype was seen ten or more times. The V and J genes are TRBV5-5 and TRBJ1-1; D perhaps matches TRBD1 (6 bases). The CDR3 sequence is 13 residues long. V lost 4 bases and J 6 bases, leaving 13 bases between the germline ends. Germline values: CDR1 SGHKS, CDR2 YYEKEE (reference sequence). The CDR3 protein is CASSHTGAAEAFF. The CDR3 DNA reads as TGTGCCAGCAGCCATACGGGGGCTGCTGAAGCTTTCTTT.

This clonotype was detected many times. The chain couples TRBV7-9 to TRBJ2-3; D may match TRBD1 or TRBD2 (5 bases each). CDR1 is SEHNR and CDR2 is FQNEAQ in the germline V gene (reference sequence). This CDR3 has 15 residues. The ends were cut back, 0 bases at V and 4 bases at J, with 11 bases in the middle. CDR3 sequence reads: CASSLAIGGADTQYF. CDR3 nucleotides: TGTGCCAGCAGCTTAGCCATTGGGGGAGCAGATACGCAGTATTTT. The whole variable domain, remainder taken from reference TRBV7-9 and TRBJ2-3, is DTGVSQNPRHKITKRGQNVTFRCDPISEHNRLYWYRQTLGQGPEFLTYFQNEAQLEKSRLLSDRFSAERPKGSFSTLEIQRTEQGDSAMYLCASSLAIGGADTQYFGPGTRLTVL.

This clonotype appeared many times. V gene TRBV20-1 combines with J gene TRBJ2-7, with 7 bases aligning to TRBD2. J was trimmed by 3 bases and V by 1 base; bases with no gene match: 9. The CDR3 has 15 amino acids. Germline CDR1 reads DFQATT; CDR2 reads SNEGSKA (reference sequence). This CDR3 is CSARAQGLLNYEQYF. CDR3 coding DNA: TGCAGTGCTAGAGCCCAGGGACTACTCAACTACGAGCAGTACTTC.

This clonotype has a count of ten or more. The CDR3 DNA reads as TGTGCCAGCAGTCCCACAGAGATCTATGGCTACACCTTC. Protein: CASSPTEIYGYTF. The V and J genes are TRBV6-5 and TRBJ1-2; no reliable D call. The CDR3 consists of 13 residues. Germline V lookup: CDR1 MNHEY, CDR2 SVGAGI. V lost 5 bases to trimming and J lost 4 bases, with 11 bases between them.

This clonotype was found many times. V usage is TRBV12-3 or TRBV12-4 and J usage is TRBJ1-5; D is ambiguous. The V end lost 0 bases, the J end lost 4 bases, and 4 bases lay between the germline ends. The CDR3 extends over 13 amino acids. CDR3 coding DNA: TGTGCCAGCAGTTTAGCGTCAAATCAGCCCCAGCATTTT. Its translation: CASSLASNQPQHF.

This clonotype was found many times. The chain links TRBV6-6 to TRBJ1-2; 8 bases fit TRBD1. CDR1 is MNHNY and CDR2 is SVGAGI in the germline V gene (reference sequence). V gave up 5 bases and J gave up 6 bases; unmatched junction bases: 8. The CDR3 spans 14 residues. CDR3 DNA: TGTGCCAGCAGTACCCCGACAGGGGTAGATGGCTACACCTTC. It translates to CASSTPTGVDGYTF.

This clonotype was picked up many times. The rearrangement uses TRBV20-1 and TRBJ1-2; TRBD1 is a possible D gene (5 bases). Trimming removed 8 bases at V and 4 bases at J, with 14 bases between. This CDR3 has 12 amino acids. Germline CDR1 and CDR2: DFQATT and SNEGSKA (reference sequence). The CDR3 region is CSSSQGAYGYTF. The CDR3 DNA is TGCAGTTCAAGTCAGGGTGCCTATGGCTACACCTTC.

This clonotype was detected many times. The CDR3 sequence: CSVAGTGAYGYTF. CDR3 bases: TGCAGCGTCGCCGGGACAGGGGCCTATGGCTACACCTTC. The chain is built from TRBV29-1 and TRBJ1-2, with 10 bases lining up with TRBD1. Germline CDR1 and CDR2: SQVTM and ANQGSEA. The CDR3 is 13 residues long. V dropped 6 bases and J dropped 4; count of bases not matched to a gene: 5.

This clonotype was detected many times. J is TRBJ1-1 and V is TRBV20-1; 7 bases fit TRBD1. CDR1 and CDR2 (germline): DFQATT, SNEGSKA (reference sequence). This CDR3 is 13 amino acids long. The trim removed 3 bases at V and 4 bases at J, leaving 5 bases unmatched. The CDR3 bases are TGCAGTGCTAGTCGGGACAGCAGCACTGAAGCTTTCTTT. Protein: CSASRDSSTEAFF.

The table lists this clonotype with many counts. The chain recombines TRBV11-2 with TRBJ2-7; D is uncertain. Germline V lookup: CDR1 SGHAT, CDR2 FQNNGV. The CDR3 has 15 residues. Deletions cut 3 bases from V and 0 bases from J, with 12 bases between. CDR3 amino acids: CASSFGTLSSYEQYF. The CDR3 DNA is TGTGCCAGCAGCTTTGGAACATTGAGCTCCTACGAGCAGTACTTC.

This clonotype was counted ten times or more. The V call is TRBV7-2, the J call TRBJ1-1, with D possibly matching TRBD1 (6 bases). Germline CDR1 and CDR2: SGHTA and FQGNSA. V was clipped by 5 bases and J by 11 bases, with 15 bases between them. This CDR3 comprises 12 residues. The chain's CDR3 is CASSTPQGTAFF. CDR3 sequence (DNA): TGTGCCAGCAGCACCCCACAGGGAACGGCTTTCTTT.

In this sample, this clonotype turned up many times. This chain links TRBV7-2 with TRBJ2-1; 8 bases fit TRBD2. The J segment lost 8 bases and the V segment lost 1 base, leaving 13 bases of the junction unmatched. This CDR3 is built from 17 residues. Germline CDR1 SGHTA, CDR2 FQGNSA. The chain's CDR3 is CASSLVVANHGGDEQFF. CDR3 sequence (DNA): TGTGCCAGCAGCTTAGTGGTGGCTAACCACGGGGGGGATGAGCAGTTCTTC.

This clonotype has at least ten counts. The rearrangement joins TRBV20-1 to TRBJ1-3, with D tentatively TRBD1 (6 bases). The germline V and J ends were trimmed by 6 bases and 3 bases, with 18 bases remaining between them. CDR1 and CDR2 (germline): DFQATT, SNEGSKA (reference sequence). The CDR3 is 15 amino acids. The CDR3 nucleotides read TGCAGTGCCCCCGACGGGGGCAACTATGGAAACACCATATATTTT. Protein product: CSAPDGGNYGNTIYF.

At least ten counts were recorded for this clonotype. The CDR3 protein is CASSRGPGDTGELFF. The CDR3 DNA reads as TGCGCCAGCAGCCGTGGCCCTGGTGACACCGGGGAGCTGTTTTTT. The gene calls are TRBV4-1 and TRBJ2-2; D is unclear. V lost 4 bases to trimming and J lost 3 bases, with 12 bases between them. Germline lookup yields CDR1 MGHRA and CDR2 YSYEKL. The CDR3 has 15 amino acids.

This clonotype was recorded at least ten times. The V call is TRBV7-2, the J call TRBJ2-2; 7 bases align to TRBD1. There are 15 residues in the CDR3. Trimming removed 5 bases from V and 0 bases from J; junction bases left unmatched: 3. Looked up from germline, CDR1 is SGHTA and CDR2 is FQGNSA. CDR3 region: CASSPGGTNTGELFF. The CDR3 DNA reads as TGTGCCAGCAGCCCAGGGGGAACGAACACCGGGGAGCTGTTTTTT. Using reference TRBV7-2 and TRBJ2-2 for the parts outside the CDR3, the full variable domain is GAGVSQSPSNKVTEKGKDVELRCDPISGHTALYWYRQSLGQGLEFLIYFQGNSAPDKSGLPSDRFSAERTGGSVSTLTIQRTQQEDSAVYLCASSPGGTNTGELFFGEGSRLTVL.

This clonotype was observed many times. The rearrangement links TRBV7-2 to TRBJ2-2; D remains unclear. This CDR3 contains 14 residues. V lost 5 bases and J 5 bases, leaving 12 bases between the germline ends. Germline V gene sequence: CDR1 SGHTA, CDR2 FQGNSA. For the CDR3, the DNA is TGTGCCAGCAGCGCTCAGACCAGGACCGGGGAGCTGTTTTTT. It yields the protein CASSAQTRTGELFF.

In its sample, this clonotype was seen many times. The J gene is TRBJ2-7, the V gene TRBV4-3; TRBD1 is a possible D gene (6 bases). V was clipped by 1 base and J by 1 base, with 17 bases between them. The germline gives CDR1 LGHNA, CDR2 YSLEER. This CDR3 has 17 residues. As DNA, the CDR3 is TGCGCCAGCAGCCAAGTCCTGAGGGACATATTTTCCTACGAGCAGTACTTC. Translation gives CASSQVLRDIFSYEQYF.

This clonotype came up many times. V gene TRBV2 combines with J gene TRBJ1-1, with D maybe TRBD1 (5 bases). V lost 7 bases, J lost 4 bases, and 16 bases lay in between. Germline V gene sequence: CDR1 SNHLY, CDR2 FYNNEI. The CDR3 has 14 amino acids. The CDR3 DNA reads TGTGCCAGCACCCTGGGGAGGGGATCCACTGAAGCTTTCTTT. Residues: CASTLGRGSTEAFF.

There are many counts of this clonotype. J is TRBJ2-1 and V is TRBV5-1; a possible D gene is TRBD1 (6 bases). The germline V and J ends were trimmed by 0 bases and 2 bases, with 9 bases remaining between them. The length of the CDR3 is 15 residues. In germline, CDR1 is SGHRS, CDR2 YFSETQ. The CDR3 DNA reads TGCGCCAGCAGCTTGGATACAGGGACCTACAATGAGCAGTTCTTC. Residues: CASSLDTGTYNEQFF.

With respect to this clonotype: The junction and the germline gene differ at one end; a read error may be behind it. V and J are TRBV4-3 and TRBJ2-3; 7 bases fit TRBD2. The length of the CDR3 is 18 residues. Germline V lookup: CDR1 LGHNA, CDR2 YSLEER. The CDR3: CASSQDRTGEGSKDTQYF. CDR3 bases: TGCGCCAGCAGCCAAGATCGTACCGGGGAGGGAAGCAAAGATACGCAGTATTTT.

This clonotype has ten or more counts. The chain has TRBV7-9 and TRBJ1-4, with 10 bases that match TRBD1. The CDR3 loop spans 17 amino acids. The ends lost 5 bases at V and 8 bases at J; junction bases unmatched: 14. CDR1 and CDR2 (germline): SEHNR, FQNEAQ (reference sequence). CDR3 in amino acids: CASSQRTGTGVKEKLFF. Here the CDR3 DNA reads TGTGCCAGCAGCCAAAGAACCGGGACAGGGGTTAAGGAAAAACTGTTTTTT. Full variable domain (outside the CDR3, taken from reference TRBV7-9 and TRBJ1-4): DTGVSQNPRHKITKRGQNVTFRCDPISEHNRLYWYRQTLGQGPEFLTYFQNEAQLEKSRLLSDRFSAERPKGSFSTLEIQRTEQGDSAMYLCASSQRTGTGVKEKLFFGSGTQLSVL.

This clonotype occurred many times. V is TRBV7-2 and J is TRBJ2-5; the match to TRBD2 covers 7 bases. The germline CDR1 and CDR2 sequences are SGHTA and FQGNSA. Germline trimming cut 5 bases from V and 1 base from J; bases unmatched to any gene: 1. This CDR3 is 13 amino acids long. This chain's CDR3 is CASSRGVQETQYF. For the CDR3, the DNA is TGTGCCAGCAGCCGGGGGGTCCAAGAGACCCAGTACTTC.

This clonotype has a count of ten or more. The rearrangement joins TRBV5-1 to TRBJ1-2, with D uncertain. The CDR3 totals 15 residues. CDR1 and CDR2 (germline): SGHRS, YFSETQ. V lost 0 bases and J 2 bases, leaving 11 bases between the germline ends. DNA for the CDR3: TGCGCCAGCAGCTTGGCCGTGGGATCAAACTATGGCTACACCTTC. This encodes CASSLAVGSNYGYTF.

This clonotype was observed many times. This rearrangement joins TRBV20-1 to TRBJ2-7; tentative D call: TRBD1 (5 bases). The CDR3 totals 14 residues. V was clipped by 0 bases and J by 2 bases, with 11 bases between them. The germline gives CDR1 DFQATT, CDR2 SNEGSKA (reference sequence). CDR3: CSARDYKGPYEQYF. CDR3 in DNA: TGCAGTGCTAGAGATTATAAGGGGCCCTACGAGCAGTACTTC.

This chain's CDR3 is CSATAGADTQYF. The DNA of the CDR3 is TGCAGTGCTACCGCGGGAGCCGATACGCAGTATTTT. J is TRBJ2-3 and V is TRBV20-1; 7 bases are a match to TRBD2. This CDR3 contains 12 residues. Germline V lookup: CDR1 DFQATT, CDR2 SNEGSKA (reference sequence). Germline trimming cut 4 bases from V and 6 bases from J; bases unmatched to any gene: 4.